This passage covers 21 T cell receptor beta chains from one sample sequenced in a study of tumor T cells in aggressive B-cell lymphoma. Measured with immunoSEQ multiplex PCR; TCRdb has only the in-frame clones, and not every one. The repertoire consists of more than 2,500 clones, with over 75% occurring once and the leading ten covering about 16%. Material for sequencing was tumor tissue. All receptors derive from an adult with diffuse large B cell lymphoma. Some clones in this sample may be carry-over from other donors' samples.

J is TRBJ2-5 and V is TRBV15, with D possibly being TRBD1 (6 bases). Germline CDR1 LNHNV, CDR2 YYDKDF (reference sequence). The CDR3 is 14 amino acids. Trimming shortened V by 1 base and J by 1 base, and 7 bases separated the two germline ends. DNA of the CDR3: TGTGCCACCAGCAGAGGACAGGCCCAAGAGACCCAGTACTTC. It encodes CATSRGQAQETQYF.

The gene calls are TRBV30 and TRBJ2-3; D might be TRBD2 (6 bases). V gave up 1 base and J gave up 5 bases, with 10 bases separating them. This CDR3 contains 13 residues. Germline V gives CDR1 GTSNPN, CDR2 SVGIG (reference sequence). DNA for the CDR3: TGTGCCTGGAGTGCGGGACTGGAAGATACGCAGTATTTT. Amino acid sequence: CAWSAGLEDTQYF.

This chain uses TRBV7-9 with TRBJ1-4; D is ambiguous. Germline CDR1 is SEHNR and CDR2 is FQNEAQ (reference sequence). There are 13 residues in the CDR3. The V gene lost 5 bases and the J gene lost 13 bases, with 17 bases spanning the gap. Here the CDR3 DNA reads TGTGCCAGCAGCCTCGATCGGGGTGCAGTACTGTTTTTT. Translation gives CASSLDRGAVLFF. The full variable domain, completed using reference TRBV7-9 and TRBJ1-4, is DTGVSQNPRHKITKRGQNVTFRCDPISEHNRLYWYRQTLGQGPEFLTYFQNEAQLEKSRLLSDRFSAERPKGSFSTLEIQRTEQGDSAMYLCASSLDRGAVLFFGSGTQLSVL.

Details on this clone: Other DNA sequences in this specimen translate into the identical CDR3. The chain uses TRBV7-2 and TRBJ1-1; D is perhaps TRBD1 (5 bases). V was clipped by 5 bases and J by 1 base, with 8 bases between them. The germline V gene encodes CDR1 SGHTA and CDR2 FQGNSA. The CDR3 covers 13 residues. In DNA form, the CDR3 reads TGTGCCAGCAGCGCACAGGAGAACACTGAAGCTTTCTTT. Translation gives CASSAQENTEAFF.

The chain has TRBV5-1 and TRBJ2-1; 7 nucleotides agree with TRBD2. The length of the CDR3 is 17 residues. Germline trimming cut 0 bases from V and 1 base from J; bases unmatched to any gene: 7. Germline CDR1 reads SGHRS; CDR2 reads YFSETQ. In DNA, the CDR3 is TGCGCCAGCAGCTTGGGCCCCCTAGCGGAGTCCTACAATGAGCAGTTCTTC. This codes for CASSLGPLAESYNEQFF.

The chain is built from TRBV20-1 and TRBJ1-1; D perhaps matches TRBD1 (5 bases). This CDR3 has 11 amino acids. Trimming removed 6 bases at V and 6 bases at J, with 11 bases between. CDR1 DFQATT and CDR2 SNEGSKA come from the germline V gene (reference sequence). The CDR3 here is CSALGVSEAFF. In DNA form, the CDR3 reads TGCAGTGCCCTAGGGGTATCTGAAGCTTTCTTT.

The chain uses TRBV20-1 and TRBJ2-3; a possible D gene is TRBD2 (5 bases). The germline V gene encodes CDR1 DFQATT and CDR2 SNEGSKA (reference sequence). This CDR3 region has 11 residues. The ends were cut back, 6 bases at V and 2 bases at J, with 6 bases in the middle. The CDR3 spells CSAGVTDTQYF. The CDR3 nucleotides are TGCAGTGCCGGGGTCACAGATACGCAGTATTTT.

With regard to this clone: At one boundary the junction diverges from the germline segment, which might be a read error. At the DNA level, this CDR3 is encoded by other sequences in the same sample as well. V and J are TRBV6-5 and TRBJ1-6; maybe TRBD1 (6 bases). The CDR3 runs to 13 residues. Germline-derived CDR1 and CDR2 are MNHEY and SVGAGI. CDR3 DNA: TGTGCCAGCAGGACTACAGGGAATTCCCCCCTCCACTTT. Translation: CASRTTGNSPLHF.

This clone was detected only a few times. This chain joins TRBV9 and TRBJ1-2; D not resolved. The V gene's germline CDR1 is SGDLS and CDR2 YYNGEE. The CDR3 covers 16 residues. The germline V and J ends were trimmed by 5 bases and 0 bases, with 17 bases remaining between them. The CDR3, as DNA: TGTGCCAGCAGTGATTCCAGGACTTCTTCTAACTATGGCTACACCTTC. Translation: CASSDSRTSSNYGYTF.

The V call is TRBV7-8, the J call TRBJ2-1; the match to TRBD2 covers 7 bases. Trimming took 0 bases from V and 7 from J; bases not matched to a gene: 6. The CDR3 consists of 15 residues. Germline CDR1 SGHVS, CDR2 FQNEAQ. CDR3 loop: CASSLAAGVENEQFF. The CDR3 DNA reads TGTGCCAGCAGCTTAGCTGCGGGAGTGGAGAATGAGCAGTTCTTC.

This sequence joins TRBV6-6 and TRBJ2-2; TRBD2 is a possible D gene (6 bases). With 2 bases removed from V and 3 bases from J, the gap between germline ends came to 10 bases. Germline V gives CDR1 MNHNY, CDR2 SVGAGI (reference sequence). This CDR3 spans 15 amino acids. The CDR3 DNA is TGTGCCAGCAGTTACAAGGGGAGGCACACCGGGGAGCTGTTTTTT. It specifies CASSYKGRHTGELFF.

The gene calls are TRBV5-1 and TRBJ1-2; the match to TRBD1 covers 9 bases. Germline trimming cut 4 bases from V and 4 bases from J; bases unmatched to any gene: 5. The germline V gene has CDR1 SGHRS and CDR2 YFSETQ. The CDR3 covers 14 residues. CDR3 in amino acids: CASSKGQGAYGYTF. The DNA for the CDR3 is TGCGCCAGCAGCAAGGGACAGGGTGCCTATGGCTACACCTTC.

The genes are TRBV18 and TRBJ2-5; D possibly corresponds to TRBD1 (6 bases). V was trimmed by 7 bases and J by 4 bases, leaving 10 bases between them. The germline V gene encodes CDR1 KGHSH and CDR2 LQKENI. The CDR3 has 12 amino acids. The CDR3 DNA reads TGTGCCAGCTTACAACAGGGAGAGACCCAGTACTTC. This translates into CASLQQGETQYF.

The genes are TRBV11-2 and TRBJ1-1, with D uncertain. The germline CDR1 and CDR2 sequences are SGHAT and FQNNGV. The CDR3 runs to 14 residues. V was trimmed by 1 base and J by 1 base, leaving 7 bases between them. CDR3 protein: CASSLGRRNTEAFF. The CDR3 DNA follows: TGTGCCAGCAGCTTAGGCCGTAGGAACACTGAAGCTTTCTTT.

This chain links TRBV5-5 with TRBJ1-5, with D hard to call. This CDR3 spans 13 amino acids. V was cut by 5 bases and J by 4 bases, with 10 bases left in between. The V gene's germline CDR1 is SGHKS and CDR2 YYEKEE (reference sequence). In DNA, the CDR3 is TGTGCCAGCAGTCGAACCGGTAATCAGCCCCAGCATTTT. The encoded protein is CASSRTGNQPQHF.

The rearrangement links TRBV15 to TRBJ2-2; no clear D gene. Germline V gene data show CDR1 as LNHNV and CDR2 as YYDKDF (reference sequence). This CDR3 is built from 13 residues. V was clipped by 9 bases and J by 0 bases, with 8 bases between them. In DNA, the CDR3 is TGTGCCACGAGAGAAGCGAACACCGGGGAGCTGTTTTTT. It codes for CATREANTGELFF.

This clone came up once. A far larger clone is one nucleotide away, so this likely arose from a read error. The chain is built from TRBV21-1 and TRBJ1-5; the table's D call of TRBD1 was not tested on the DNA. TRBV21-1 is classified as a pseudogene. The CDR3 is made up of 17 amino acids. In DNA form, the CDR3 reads TGTGCCAGCAACAGAACCCGGGACAGGAGTTTACAGCAGCCCCAGCATTTT. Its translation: CASNRTRDRSLQQPQHF.

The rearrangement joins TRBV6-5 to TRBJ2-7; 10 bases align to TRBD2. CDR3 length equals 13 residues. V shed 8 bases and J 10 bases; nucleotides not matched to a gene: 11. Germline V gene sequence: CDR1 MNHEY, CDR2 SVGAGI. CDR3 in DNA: TGTGCCAGCTGGGGAGCTAGCGGGAGCCCCCAGTACGTC. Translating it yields CASWGASGSPQYV.

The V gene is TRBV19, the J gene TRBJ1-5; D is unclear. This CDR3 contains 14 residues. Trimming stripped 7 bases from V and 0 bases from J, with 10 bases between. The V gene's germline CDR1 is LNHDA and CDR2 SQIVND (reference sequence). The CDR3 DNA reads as TGTGCCAGTACCCCGCGCGTTAGCAATCAGCCCCAGCATTTT. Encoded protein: CASTPRVSNQPQHF. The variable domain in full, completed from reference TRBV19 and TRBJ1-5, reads DGGITQSPKYLFRKEGQNVTLSCEQNLNHDAMYWYRQDPGQGLRLIYYSQIVNDFQKGDIAEGYSVSREKKESFPLTVTSAQKNPTAFYLCASTPRVSNQPQHFGDGTRLSIL.

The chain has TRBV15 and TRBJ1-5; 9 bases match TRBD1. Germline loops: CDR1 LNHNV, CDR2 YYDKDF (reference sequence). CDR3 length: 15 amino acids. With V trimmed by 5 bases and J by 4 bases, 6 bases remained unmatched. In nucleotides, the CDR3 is TGTGCCACCAGCCCAGGGACAGGGATTAATCAGCCCCAGCATTTT. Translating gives CATSPGTGINQPQHF.

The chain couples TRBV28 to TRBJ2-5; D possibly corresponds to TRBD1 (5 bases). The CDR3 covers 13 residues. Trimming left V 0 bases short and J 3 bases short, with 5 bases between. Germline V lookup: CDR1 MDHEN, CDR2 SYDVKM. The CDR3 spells CASSLWTEETQYF. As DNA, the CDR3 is TGTGCCAGCAGTTTATGGACAGAAGAGACCCAGTACTTC.